The rows below give T cell receptor beta chains drawn from one sample of a study of response to subunit inactivated influenza vaccine. Via MiXCR, TCRdb re-called the RT-PCR reads, giving one row per CDR3 protein. This table has approximately 290,000 distinct CDR3 sequences, 20% to 25% appearing once. The sequencing used PBMCs from blood, collected about 20 months after vaccination. These receptors all come from a man aged 50-75 years who received an inactivated influenza vaccine. CDR3s include the opening cysteine and the closing phenylalanine or tryptophan. A D gene is named only where the DNA matches it firmly. Part of the rows lack a size; the others show once, few, many or a class for expanded clones.

D	J	V	length	size	CDR3	DNA
TRBD2	TRBJ2-1	TRBV11-2	19	.	CASSRGLAGSLALYNEQFF	TGTGCCAGCAGCCGCGGACTAGCGGGATCCCTCGCACTCTACAATGAGCAGTTCTTC
TRBD1	TRBJ1-6	TRBV7-2	15	.	CASSLRQGAGSPLHF	TGTGCCAGCAGCCTTCGACAGGGGGCGGGTTCACCCCTCCACTTT
.	TRBJ2-5	TRBV29-1	15	few	CSVEPEMGLGETQYF	TGCAGCGTTGAGCCGGAAATGGGGCTAGGAGAGACCCAGTACTTC
.	TRBJ2-7	TRBV6-2/TRBV6-3	15	.	CASSYGGATGFEQYF	TGTGCCAGCAGTTACGGGGGCGCCACAGGGTTCGAGCAGTACTTC
.	TRBJ1-1	TRBV29-1	12	.	CSVYRTPGEAFF	TGCAGCGTTTACAGGACCCCCGGGGAAGCTTTCTTT
TRBD1	TRBJ2-7	TRBV11-2	16	few	CASSFTSFATGAEQYF	TGTGCCAGCAGCTTTACGTCCTTCGCTACAGGGGCCGAGCAGTACTTC
.	TRBJ1-3	TRBV30	13	.	CAGDIFSGNTIYF	TGTGCCGGTGACATATTCTCTGGAAACACCATATATTTT
.	TRBJ2-7	TRBV3-1	13	few	CASSPYGGHEQYF	TGTGCCAGCAGCCCTTACGGGGGCCACGAGCAGTACTTC
TRBD1	TRBJ2-7	TRBV20-1	14	few	CSARAGQGSYEQYF	TGCAGTGCTAGAGCGGGACAGGGTTCCTACGAGCAGTACTTC
.	TRBJ1-4	TRBV7-6	16	many	CASSGGPKDPHEKLFF	TGTGCCAGCAGCGGAGGGCCCAAGGATCCCCATGAAAAACTGTTTTTT
.	TRBJ1-1	TRBV6-4	13	many	CASSVGENTEAFF	TGTGCCAGCAGTGTCGGGGAGAACACTGAAGCTTTCTTT
TRBD2	TRBJ2-1	TRBV9	15	few	CASSVHGTSSNEQFF	TGTGCCAGCAGCGTCCACGGGACTAGTTCTAATGAGCAGTTCTTC
TRBD1	TRBJ2-7	TRBV3-1	15	few	CASSPTGAVGHEQYF	TGTGCCAGCAGCCCGACAGGGGCGGTGGGTCACGAGCAGTACTTC
.	TRBJ2-5	TRBV5-4	13	.	CASSSIAEETQYF	TGTGCCAGCAGCTCCATAGCGGAAGAGACCCAGTACTTC
.	TRBJ1-1	TRBV20-1	13	.	CSAVEALRPEAFF	TGCAGTGCTGTGGAAGCCCTGCGACCTGAAGCTTTCTTT
.	TRBJ2-7	TRBV5-1	16	.	CASSLASAGWSYEQYF	TGCGCCAGCAGCTTGGCCTCAGCGGGTTGGTCCTACGAGCAGTACTTC
.	TRBJ1-1	TRBV20-1	15	few	CSARGRGGGNTEAFF	TGCAGTGCTAGAGGAAGGGGAGGGGGGAACACTGAAGCTTTCTTT
.	TRBJ2-3	TRBV28	15	few	CASSFGSGNTDTQYF	TGTGCCAGCAGTTTTGGGTCGGGAAACACAGATACGCAGTATTTT
.	TRBJ2-5	TRBV5-1	15	.	CASSWGNTGQETQYF	TGCGCCAGCAGCTGGGGTAACACAGGTCAAGAGACCCAGTACTTC
.	TRBJ1-6	TRBV7-3	17	.	CASSLTPIQGPNSPLHF	TGTGCCAGCAGCTTAACACCCATCCAGGGCCCAAATTCACCCCTCCACTTT
.	TRBJ2-3	TRBV5-1	16	.	CASSLSSGAFTDTQYF	TGCGCCAGCAGCTTATCAAGCGGAGCCTTCACAGATACGCAGTATTTT
TRBD1	TRBJ1-4	TRBV5-1	15	few	CASSLDSDRAEKLFF	TGCGCCAGCAGCTTGGACTCAGACAGGGCTGAAAAACTGTTTTTT
TRBD1	TRBJ2-1	TRBV2	17	few	CASSEATRDRRIYEQFF	TGTGCCAGCAGTGAAGCTACACGGGACAGGAGGATCTATGAGCAGTTCTTC
.	TRBJ1-2	TRBV2	15	.	CASSEGPLVGSGYTF	TGTGCCAGCAGTGAAGGCCCCCTCGTGGGAAGTGGCTACACCTTC
.	TRBJ2-1	TRBV20-1	15	few	CSARVLVGPYNEQFF	TGCAGTGCTAGAGTTCTAGTTGGACCCTACAATGAGCAGTTCTTC
TRBD1	TRBJ2-5	TRBV5-1	18	once	CASSNTQRTGELQETQYF	TGCGCCAGCAGCAACACCCAAAGGACAGGAGAGTTACAAGAGACCCAGTACTTC
.	TRBJ1-6	TRBV3-1	17	once	CASSQDGVALCGSPLHF	TGTGCCAGCAGCCAAGATGGTGTAGCGCTATGTGGGTCACCCCTCCACTTT
.	TRBJ2-7	TRBV12-3/TRBV12-4	13	many	CASSPPASYEQYF	TGTGCCAGCAGCCCCCCTGCATCCTACGAGCAGTACTTC
.	TRBJ1-5	TRBV12-3/TRBV12-4	13	.	CASRRQGNQPQHF	TGTGCCAGCAGACGACAGGGCAATCAGCCCCAGCATTTT
TRBD1	TRBJ1-1	TRBV19	16	.	CASSNPDRVGNTEAFF	TGTGCCAGTAGCAACCCGGACAGGGTTGGGAACACTGAAGCTTTCTTT
.	TRBJ1-3	TRBV28	16	.	CASSLGTRVSGNTIYF	TGTGCCAGCAGTTTAGGGACAAGGGTCTCTGGAAACACCATATATTTT
.	TRBJ1-4	TRBV5-1	16	few	CASSLGQVPSNEKLFF	TGCGCCAGCAGCTTGGGGCAGGTTCCATCTAATGAAAAACTGTTTTTT
TRBD1	TRBJ1-5	TRBV12-3/TRBV12-4	13	many	CASSDPGQGNQHF	TGTGCCAGCAGTGATCCAGGACAGGGAAACCAGCATTTT
TRBD2	TRBJ2-7	TRBV11-2	15	.	CASSSSSGVSYEQYF	TGTGCCAGCAGCTCTTCTAGCGGGGTCTCCTACGAGCAGTACTTC
TRBD1	TRBJ1-1	TRBV12-3/TRBV12-4	14	few	CASRPGQGASEAFF	TGTGCCAGCCGACCGGGACAGGGGGCAAGTGAAGCTTTCTTT
TRBD1	TRBJ2-3	TRBV7-6	17	few	CASSLALVGQGTDTQYF	TGTGCCAGCAGCTTAGCGCTGGTGGGACAGGGCACAGATACGCAGTATTTT
TRBD2	TRBJ2-1	TRBV7-9	15	.	CASSLGSGPHNEQFF	TGTGCCAGCAGCTTAGGTAGCGGGCCCCACAATGAGCAGTTCTTC
TRBD1	TRBJ2-1	TRBV24-1	16	.	CATSDPAGQVRGEQFF	TGTGCCACCAGTGATCCTGCGGGACAGGTGAGGGGTGAGCAGTTCTTC
.	TRBJ2-1	TRBV11-2	16	few	CASRNIWDSSYNEQFF	TGTGCCAGCAGGAACATTTGGGACTCCTCCTACAATGAGCAGTTCTTC
TRBD1	TRBJ1-1	TRBV6-1	12	.	CASRGQAGEAFF	TGTGCCAGCAGGGGACAGGCTGGTGAAGCTTTCTTT
TRBD1	TRBJ1-1	TRBV5-1	16	few	CASSLDDRARNTEAFF	TGCGCCAGCAGCTTGGATGACAGGGCTAGGAACACTGAAGCTTTCTTT
.	TRBJ2-1	TRBV7-7	14	.	CASSSGGHYNEQFF	TGTGCTAGCAGCTCCGGGGGGCACTACAATGAGCAGTTCTTC
.	TRBJ1-1	TRBV20-1	12	few	CSARGGTTEAFF	TGCAGTGCTAGAGGGGGAACCACTGAAGCTTTCTTT
TRBD1	TRBJ1-6	TRBV20-1	15	few	CSARRRTGVNSPLHF	TGCAGTGCTAGACGAAGGACAGGGGTTAATTCACCCCTCCACTTT
.	TRBJ1-4	TRBV20-1	13	few	CSATGTHNEKLFF	TGCAGTGCAACCGGGACACATAATGAAAAACTGTTTTTT
.	TRBJ1-2	TRBV28	14	few	CASGYQGLNYGYTF	TGTGCCAGCGGATATCAGGGGCTGAACTATGGCTACACCTTC
.	TRBJ2-5	TRBV5-1	14	.	CASSLGTDGGTQYF	TGCGCCAGCAGCTTGGGCACAGACGGAGGGACCCAGTACTTC
TRBD1	TRBJ1-2	TRBV5-1	14	few	CASSERTGGFGYTF	TGCGCCAGCAGCGAACGGACAGGGGGTTTTGGCTACACCTTC
TRBD1	TRBJ2-6	TRBV20-1	16	few	CSARDRDRPGANVLTF	TGCAGTGCTAGAGATAGGGACAGGCCTGGGGCCAACGTCCTGACTTTC
.	TRBJ1-6	TRBV4-3	16	.	CASSQGQSSYNSPLHF	TGCGCCAGCAGCCAAGGACAGAGCTCCTATAATTCACCCCTCCACTTT
.	TRBJ2-5	TRBV11-2	13	few	CASSRERQETQYF	TGTGCCAGCAGTCGGGAGAGGCAAGAGACCCAGTACTTC
.	TRBJ1-4	TRBV2	16	few	CASSVPPYWGNEKLFF	TGTGCCAGCAGTGTTCCCCCCTACTGGGGTAATGAAAAACTGTTTTTT
TRBD2	TRBJ2-1	TRBV10-3	17	.	CATSGLAGVAGPNEQFF	TGTGCCACCTCAGGACTAGCGGGAGTCGCCGGTCCCAATGAGCAGTTCTTC
TRBD2	TRBJ2-1	TRBV11-3	15	.	CASSYREAAYNEQFF	TGTGCCAGCAGCTACCGGGAGGCCGCCTACAATGAGCAGTTCTTC
.	TRBJ1-1	TRBV7-9	14	many	CASSEGVMNTEAFF	TGTGCCAGCAGCGAGGGAGTTATGAACACTGAAGCTTTCTTT